This TCR beta chain derives from a study of blood T cell repertoires in COVID-19. From germline, CDR1 is SGHDT and CDR2 YYEEEE. The CDR3 length is 14 residues. Trimming pared 2 bases from V and 6 bases from J, leaving 12 bases between. In the authors' workflow: Reference gene primers were amplified, and this amplification served to estimate nucleated cell counts. Produced via immunoSEQ multiplex PCR; TCRdb's table is partial and in-frame only. V, J and clone size are taken as reported in that table, and D and trimming were inferred from the DNA itself. The sample lists 46,000 or so clones, 88% occurring once.

This clonotype was sampled from a man in his forties or fifties with acute or convalescent COVID-19. The specimen sequenced was peripheral blood. The chain uses TRBV5-6 and TRBJ1-5, with unresolved D. For the CDR3, the DNA is TGTGCCAGCAGCTTTCAAAGTAACGGTCAGCCCCAGCATTTT. It specifies CASSFQSNGQPQHF.